This T cell receptor (beta chain) was documented in a study of blood T cells in healthy people across ages (dated by TCRdb to the mid-2010s). As for the study more broadly: Template switching captured roughly one uniquely barcoded TCR beta cDNA molecule per two T cells in model experiments. To track age-related changes in TCR beta repertoire diversity, the study relied on deep sequencing normalized with unique cDNA molecular identifiers. Donors were grouped into four age groups: young (average about 15 years), middle-aged (39), aged (around 66) and long-lived (less than 85). To avoid experimental bias, donors of different ages were distributed randomly across sequencing lanes. For two donors (one aged 18 to 29 and one aged 80 or older), the study analyzed two additional independent replicas of 1 million unique cDNA reads from the same blood draw.

Libraries were made using 5' RACE. Reads for this sample came from an Illumina HiSeq 2500. A second PCR of roughly 7 to 12 cycles was run with a J-beta primer mix and a sample-barcoded 5' primer. Each TCR beta cDNA molecule received a unique molecular identifier from a template-switch 5' adaptor carrying 12 random nucleotides. Each sample yielded at least 2.5 million CDR3-containing paired-end reads. The Mint cDNA synthesis kit, primed by a TRBC-specific oligonucleotide, was used to synthesize first-strand cDNA from all RNA. All cDNA was treated with uracil-DNA glycosylase and then went through a first 18-cycle PCR with the universal primers M1SS and BC2_uni_R. On the authors' methods: For normalization, 1 million high-quality reads were randomly selected from each sample, with every read carrying a distinct molecular identifier. Reads with shared molecular identifiers were discarded instead of being binned into consensus sequences. MiTCR, run with a Q25 quality threshold and the strictest error-elimination algorithm, handled CDR3 identification, clonotype clustering and error correction. A nonparametric unseen species model with Euler transformation was used to estimate lower-bound total TCR beta diversity. TCRdb trimmed public reads at Q25 via fastp, called clones via MiXCR and kept in-frame beta chains. Every distinct CDR3 protein forms one entry, paired with its most common genes and DNA. Here the V and J calls rest on TCRdb's processing, not on the authors' analysis. The sample table contains about a million distinct CDR3 sequences; only one count was recorded for roughly half of them. In total, the top ten clones hold about 20% of the sample.

The V and J ends are trimmed by 7 bases and 2 bases, leaving 16 bases between them. CDR1 MNHNY and CDR2 SVGAGI are derived from the germline V gene (reference sequence). The CDR3 measures 15 amino acids from cysteine to phenylalanine. Of all the DNA, just the CDR3 is kept, 45 bases in frame from base 1. The 40 or so donors, aged 6 to 90 years, were systemically healthy Caucasian individuals from Russia. About 10 milliliters of peripheral blood were collected from each donor into EDTA-treated Vacutainer tubes. Ficoll-Paque density-gradient centrifugation was used to isolate PBMCs, with at least 6 million per sample. Total RNA, at least 5.5 micrograms per sample, was extracted from PBMCs with Trizol reagent. Naive CD45RAhigh/CD27high T cell percentages were measured by flow cytometry on a PBMC aliquot from every donor. This clonotype was detected a few times. Its antigen remains undetermined. No qualities accompany the bases; no much larger clone lies one base away.

The study at large found these results: As age increased, observed TCR beta diversity per million T cells dropped in a roughly linear way, and a significant reduction was already evident by age about 40. Compared with the aged group, the long-lived group had more naive CD4+ T cells, fewer expanded clones and increased TCR diversity, a pattern suggesting age selection. There was a strong correlation between observed TCR beta diversity and the percentage of naive T cells measured by flow cytometry. Donor CMV infection status was unknown, potentially confounding age-related changes in expanded clonotypes. Total diversity estimates from one million sequenced T cells were considered lower bounds and underestimates. Bulk unsorted PBMC profiling prevented conclusive comparison of naive and antigen-experienced compartments.

The rearrangement combines TRBV6-6 with TRBJ2-3; the D call could be TRBD1 or TRBD2, with each sharing 5 bases. Sequenced material: blood. The TCR sequence derives from a woman aged 55-70 years in good health. The sequence in DNA is TGTGCCAGCACTAGGGGAATACGGGACACAGATACGCAGTATTTT. It translates as CASTRGIRDTDTQYF.